The entry below gives a single T cell receptor (beta chain) sequence along with its context. The target antigen is unknown. The library was built for alpha chains, so this beta chain is an off-target read and its size means little. This sample was included in a study of naive and memory T cell subsets. Whole-study results and caveats: Gini index rose across naive, CM, EM and EMRA in CD4 and CD8. Especially in CD8 cells, naive repertoires contained a few larger clonotypes, possibly CD45RA-re-expressing memory cells. Each distinct alpha or beta sequence counts as one clonotype.

The V gene lost 0 bases and the J gene lost 4 bases, with 8 bases spanning the gap. The CDR3 contains 14 residues. Germline V lookup: CDR1 SGHTA, CDR2 FQGNSA. Four rounds of PCR amplified the ligated cDNA using nested alpha and beta constant-region primers plus SP2. TCRdb redid the calling of the UMI-ligation and nested PCR reads with MiXCR, one entry per CDR3 protein. The top ten clones hold under 20% of a sample with hundreds of distinct CDR3 sequences, around 65% of them seen once. The material sequenced was naive CD8+ T cells from blood. The source is a human donor in good health. The chain joins TRBV7-2 to TRBJ2-3; a possible D gene is TRBD2 (5 bases). CDR3 loop: CASSLARDPDTQYF. CDR3 sequence (DNA): TGTGCCAGCAGCTTAGCCCGGGATCCAGATACGCAGTATTTT.